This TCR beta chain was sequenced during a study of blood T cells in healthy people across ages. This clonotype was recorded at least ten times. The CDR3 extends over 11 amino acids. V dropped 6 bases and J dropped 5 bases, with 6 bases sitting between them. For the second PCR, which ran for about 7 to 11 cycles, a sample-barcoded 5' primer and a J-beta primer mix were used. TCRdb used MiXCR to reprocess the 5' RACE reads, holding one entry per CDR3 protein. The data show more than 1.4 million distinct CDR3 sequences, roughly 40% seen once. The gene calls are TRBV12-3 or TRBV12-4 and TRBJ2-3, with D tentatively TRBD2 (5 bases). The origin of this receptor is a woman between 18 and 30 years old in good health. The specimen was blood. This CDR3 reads CASSTRDTQYF. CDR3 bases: TGTGCCAGCAGCACTAGAGATACGCAGTATTTT.